The rows below give T cell receptor beta chains drawn from one sample of a study of blood T cell repertoires in COVID-19. Here immunoSEQ multiplex PCR was the method, and the copy in TCRdb shows in-frame clones only, minus some. The table has about 35,000 clones, about 89% seen once. The sequencing sample was made of peripheral blood. Receptor source: a man aged 45-60 years with active COVID-19. CDR3s include the opening cysteine and the closing phenylalanine or tryptophan. D genes are given only for firm matches. Size values are once, few and many counts, or a class for expanded clones, and some rows have none.

>TRBJ2-4|once|TRBV14|.
CASSQVRRGVQYF
TGTGCCAGCAGCCAAGTGAGGCGCGGGGTACAGTACTTC
>TRBJ2-2|.|TRBV6-5|.
CASSRTGELFF
TGTGCCAGCAGCCGCACCGGGGAGCTGTTTTTT
>TRBJ1-1|.|TRBV25-1|.
CASSVGGDTEAFF
TGTGCCAGCAGTGTTGGGGGCGACACTGAAGCTTTCTTT
>TRBJ2-2|.|TRBV20-1|.
CSAQIGELFF
TGCAGTGCCCAAATCGGGGAGCTGTTTTTT
>TRBJ2-3|.|TRBV5-1|.
CASSFKGRPGPADTQYF
TGCGCCAGCAGCTTTAAGGGGCGGCCCGGTCCTGCAGATACGCAGTATTTT
>TRBJ1-2|.|TRBV7-9|TRBD1
CASSSGTGDHYGYTF
TGTGCCAGCAGCTCCGGGACAGGGGATCACTATGGCTACACCTTC
>TRBJ2-5|.|TRBV6-6|TRBD1
CASSYANRGWETQYF
TGTGCCAGCAGTTATGCGAACAGGGGATGGGAGACCCAGTACTTC
>TRBJ2-7|.|TRBV2|TRBD1
CASSGDSHEQYF
TGTGCCAGCAGTGGGGACAGCCACGAGCAGTACTTC
>TRBJ1-1|once|TRBV5-1|.
CASAQPGQATEAFF
TGCGCCAGCGCCCAACCGGGACAAGCCACTGAAGCTTTCTTT
>TRBJ1-5|.|TRBV9|.
CASSPQPGQPQHF
TGTGCCAGCAGCCCTCAGCCAGGACAGCCCCAGCATTTT
>TRBJ2-2|.|TRBV27|TRBD1
CASSGTEAIGELFF
TGTGCCAGCTCCGGGACAGAAGCCATCGGGGAGCTGTTTTTT
>TRBJ2-1|.|TRBV7-3|.
CASSSRPRDRGYNEQFF
TGTGCCAGCAGCTCCCGTCCTAGAGACCGGGGATACAATGAGCAGTTCTTC
>TRBJ2-7|.|TRBV7-2|.
CASSLMRQATEQYF
TGTGCCAGCAGCTTAATGAGACAGGCTACCGAGCAGTACTTC
>TRBJ1-1|.|TRBV27|.
CASSLIGAGEAFF
TGTGCCAGCAGTTTAATCGGAGCGGGGGAAGCTTTCTTT